Below, 30 T cell receptor beta chains from the same sample are listed, as sequenced in a study of STAT5B mutations in CD4+ large granular lymphocyte leukemia. TCRdb keeps only in-frame clones here, not all; method: immunoSEQ multiplex PCR. The sample shows about 30,000 clones, around four fifths of them seen only once. Source material: CD4+ T cells from blood buffy coats. The receptors derive from a human donor in good health.

The chain has TRBV5-6 and TRBJ1-4; D is unresolved. With 6 bases removed from V and 8 bases from J, the gap between germline ends came to 17 bases. The CDR3 loop spans 14 amino acids. Germline V CDR1 and CDR2: SGHDT, YYEEEE. DNA for the CDR3: TGTGCCAGCAATCCGTTTGGGGTTAGAGAAAAACTGTTTTTT. It specifies CASNPFGVREKLFF.

The V call is TRBV9, the J call TRBJ2-1; TRBD2 is a possible D gene (6 bases). Trimming removed 4 bases at V and 0 bases at J, with 20 bases between. Germline V gene sequence: CDR1 SGDLS, CDR2 YYNGEE. This CDR3 contains 18 residues. The CDR3 DNA reads as TGTGCCAGCAGCCGTTTCGGGGGAAGCGGAAGCTCCTACAATGAGCAGTTCTTC. It encodes CASSRFGGSGSSYNEQFF.

The rearrangement joins TRBV11-2 to TRBJ2-1; 8 nucleotides match TRBD1. The CDR3 has 16 amino acids. V dropped 1 base and J dropped 7; count of bases not matched to a gene: 9. Germline-derived CDR1 and CDR2 are SGHAT and FQNNGV. DNA of the CDR3: TGTGCCAGCAGCTTAGTCGGGACAGGACGGGGGAATGAGCAGTTCTTC. Residues: CASSLVGTGRGNEQFF.

The chain combines TRBV28 with TRBJ1-4; no clear D gene. The CDR3 length is 13 residues. V shed 5 bases and J shed 10 bases, with 14 bases lying between them. Germline CDR1 is MDHEN and CDR2 is SYDVKM. The CDR3 is CASSAPGVGKLFF. DNA for the CDR3: TGTGCCAGCAGTGCACCGGGCGTTGGAAAACTGTTTTTT.

This sequence joins TRBV6-6 and TRBJ1-5; tentative D call: TRBD1 (5 bases). The CDR3 contains 16 residues. The V and J ends lost 2 bases and 0 bases respectively, with 11 bases between them. Looked up from germline, CDR1 is MNHNY and CDR2 is SVGAGI (reference sequence). CDR3 DNA: TGTGCCAGCAGTTACGGGGCCGCCGCTAGCAATCAGCCCCAGCATTTT. Translating it yields CASSYGAAASNQPQHF.

A remark on this clone: At one end the junction does not follow the germline gene, possibly because of a read error. The rearrangement joins TRBV28 to TRBJ2-3; perhaps TRBD2 as D (7 bases). The CDR3 extends over 17 amino acids. Per the germline V gene, CDR1 is MDHEN and CDR2 is SYDVKM. CDR3 nucleotide sequence: TGTGCCAACAGTTCTCCGGGGGCGGGGGCTACTCGGGATACGCAGTATTTT. This codes for CANSSPGAGATRDTQYF.

The chain joins TRBV21-1 to TRBJ2-3; TRBD1 reflects the table's D call only, with no check against the DNA. TRBV21-1 is deemed a pseudogene. This CDR3 comprises 17 residues. The chain's CDR3 is CASSPTPRDRGTDTQYF. In DNA, the CDR3 is TGTGCCAGCAGCCCTACCCCACGGGACAGGGGAACAGATACGCAGTATTTT.

The chain carries TRBV7-3 and TRBJ2-6; D is undetermined. The germline gives CDR1 SGHTA, CDR2 FQGTGA. Trimming shortened V by 1 base and J by 0 bases, and 7 bases separated the two germline ends. This CDR3 has 16 residues. CDR3 in amino acids: CASSLRGSSGANVLTF. Written as DNA, the CDR3 is TGTGCCAGCAGCTTAAGGGGAAGCTCTGGGGCCAACGTCCTGACTTTC.

The chain carries TRBV6-5 and TRBJ1-5; 9 bases are a match to TRBD1. Germline V gives CDR1 MNHEY, CDR2 SVGAGI. V shed 5 bases and J 6 bases; nucleotides not matched to a gene: 5. There are 14 residues in the CDR3. The CDR3 loop reads CASSHGQGTQPQHF. In nucleotides, the CDR3 is TGTGCCAGCAGTCATGGACAGGGGACTCAGCCCCAGCATTTT.

The chain combines TRBV6-5 with TRBJ2-5; no reliable D call. The V gene's germline CDR1 is MNHEY and CDR2 SVGAGI. There are 13 residues in the CDR3. The germline V and J ends were trimmed by 2 bases and 5 bases, with 9 bases remaining between them. The chain's CDR3 is CASSYRSLETQYF. In DNA, the CDR3 is TGTGCCAGCAGTTACCGTAGCCTCGAGACCCAGTACTTC.

The genes are TRBV7-9 and TRBJ2-5, with D possibly TRBD2 on 6 matching bases. Between the trimmed V and J ends, which lost 1 base and 1 base, there was a span of 13 bases. The CDR3 extends over 16 amino acids. Germline V gene sequence: CDR1 SEHNR, CDR2 FQNEAQ (reference sequence). The CDR3 loop is CASSLVGGEPQETQYF. The CDR3 DNA follows: TGTGCCAGCAGCTTAGTGGGCGGGGAGCCCCAAGAGACCCAGTACTTC.

J is TRBJ2-1 and V is TRBV19; D is possibly TRBD1 (5 bases). In germline, CDR1 is LNHDA, CDR2 SQIVND (reference sequence). The CDR3 runs to 15 residues. Trimming pared 6 bases from V and 7 bases from J, leaving 19 bases between. The CDR3 loop reads CASRTRLQGKNEQFF. The CDR3, as DNA: TGTGCCAGTAGAACTCGCCTGCAGGGCAAGAATGAGCAGTTCTTC.

This rearrangement joins TRBV21-1 to TRBJ2-7; TRBD1 is taken as the D call from the table, unchecked against the DNA. TRBV21-1 is marked as a pseudogene. This CDR3 is built from 15 residues. Here the CDR3 reads CASSNLPTGGYEQYF. CDR3 DNA sequence: TGTGCCAGCAGCAATCTTCCGACAGGGGGCTACGAGCAGTACTTC.

The chain recombines TRBV27 with TRBJ2-3; D gene ambiguous. The CDR3 has 15 amino acids. The V gene lost 6 bases and the J gene lost 3 bases, with 16 bases spanning the gap. Germline loops: CDR1 MNHEY, CDR2 SMNVEV (reference sequence). CDR3 DNA sequence: TGTGCCAGCAGACCCCCACTACCTGAAACAGATACGCAGTATTTT. Translation gives CASRPPLPETDTQYF.

This clone showed up just a few times. This chain connects TRBV6-5 to TRBJ1-5; a weak D match, TRBD1 (5 bases). The CDR3 length is 15 residues. Germline loops: CDR1 MNHEY, CDR2 SVGAGI. Trimming removed 6 bases from V and 0 bases from J, with 12 bases in between. Here the CDR3 DNA reads TGTGCCAGCAGGGCGGGGCAGTATAGCAATCAGCCCCAGCATTTT. It codes for CASRAGQYSNQPQHF.

This clone was seen a few times. In the same sample, other DNA sequences code for this CDR3. The rearrangement joins TRBV5-1 to TRBJ2-5, with 13 bases that match TRBD2. Germline CDR1 SGHRS, CDR2 YFSETQ. The CDR3 consists of 14 residues. V lost 5 bases, J lost 4 bases, and 2 bases stayed unmatched. CDR3 loop: CASRRTSGRETQYF. Here the CDR3 DNA reads TGCGCCAGCAGACGGACTAGCGGGAGAGAGACCCAGTACTTC.

This chain connects TRBV6-5 to TRBJ2-7, with 10 bases aligning to TRBD2. This CDR3 contains 15 residues. After removal of 5 bases from V and 2 bases from J, the junction contained 6 bases not matched to a gene. The germline V gene encodes CDR1 MNHEY and CDR2 SVGAGI. CDR3 residues: CASSRTSGDTYEQYF. CDR3 nucleotide sequence: TGTGCCAGCAGTCGAACTAGCGGGGACACCTACGAGCAGTACTTC.

V gene TRBV19 combines with J gene TRBJ1-2; 7 positions match TRBD1. The V segment lost 7 bases and the J segment 3 bases; nucleotides outside the gene matches: 8. The V gene's germline CDR1 is LNHDA and CDR2 SQIVND (reference sequence). The CDR3 length is 14 residues. The CDR3 region is CASTPGGVHYGYTF. For the CDR3, the DNA is TGTGCCAGTACCCCAGGGGGAGTTCACTATGGCTACACCTTC.

This chain links TRBV6-5 with TRBJ2-6, with D possibly TRBD2 on 5 matching bases. The CDR3 has 15 amino acids. With 6 bases removed from V and 0 bases from J, the gap between germline ends came to 9 bases. The germline V gene has CDR1 MNHEY and CDR2 SVGAGI. In nucleotides, the CDR3 is TGTGCCAGCAGCGGGCGGGTCTCTGGGGCCAACGTCCTGACTTTC. It encodes CASSGRVSGANVLTF.

The chain is built from TRBV5-1 and TRBJ1-5; possible D gene TRBD1, 5 bases. This CDR3 is built from 16 residues. CDR1 and CDR2 from the germline V gene are SGHRS and YFSETQ. The germline V and J ends were trimmed by 0 bases and 7 bases, with 17 bases remaining between them. The CDR3 region is CASSLAGAGLNQPQHF. The CDR3 region has the DNA TGCGCCAGCAGCTTGGCCGGAGCAGGGCTTAACCAGCCCCAGCATTTT.

The J gene is TRBJ2-1, the V gene TRBV6-6; 9 nucleotides match TRBD1. Germline CDR1 MNHNY, CDR2 SVGAGI (reference sequence). The V gene end was trimmed by 6 bases and the J gene end by 8 bases; junction bases not matched to a gene: 14. This CDR3 is 16 amino acids long. CDR3 protein: CASSRILQGAIYEQFF. The CDR3 DNA sequence: TGTGCCAGCAGCCGAATCTTACAGGGGGCGATTTATGAGCAGTTCTTC.

This clone came up a few times. The chain links TRBV5-1 to TRBJ2-1, with unresolved D. V lost 1 base and J lost 9, with 11 bases in between. This CDR3 comprises 13 residues. Germline-derived CDR1 and CDR2 are SGHRS and YFSETQ. CDR3 loop: CASSLIPGSEQFF. CDR3 DNA: TGCGCCAGCAGCTTGATCCCCGGCAGTGAGCAGTTCTTC.

The chain is built from TRBV6-1 and TRBJ2-1; 11 nucleotides line up with TRBD2. J was trimmed by 10 bases and V by 4 bases; bases with no gene match: 12. CDR3 length equals 16 residues. Germline V gene sequence: CDR1 MNHNS, CDR2 SASEGT. The CDR3: CASSGPPGLAEGEQFF. CDR3 bases: TGTGCCAGCAGTGGACCTCCGGGACTAGCGGAAGGGGAGCAGTTCTTC.

This chain joins TRBV11-3 and TRBJ2-7, with TRBD2 as a possible D gene (6 bases). Germline lookup yields CDR1 SGHNT and CDR2 YENEEA. CDR3 length equals 16 residues. Trimming shortened V by 1 base and J by 0 bases, and 13 bases separated the two germline ends. DNA of the CDR3: TGTGCCAGCAGCTTAGGTGGTAGCGGCAGCTCCTACGAGCAGTACTTC. Its protein is CASSLGGSGSSYEQYF.

This clone has just a few counts. CDR3 in DNA: TGCGCCAGCAGTGAGGCAGGAGTCTATGGCTACACCTTC. Residues: CASSEAGVYGYTF. The chain carries TRBV10-2 and TRBJ1-2; D uncertain. The germline V gene encodes CDR1 WSHSY and CDR2 SAAADI. The ends were cut back, 2 bases at V and 4 bases at J, with 8 bases in the middle. The CDR3 has 13 residues.

The V and J genes are TRBV19 and TRBJ2-2, with D uncertain. V lost 6 bases and J lost 4, with 12 bases in between. CDR3 length equals 14 residues. Germline V CDR1 and CDR2: LNHDA, SQIVND (reference sequence). For the CDR3, the DNA is TGTGCCAGTAGCCCTACGCTAGGCACCGGGGAGCTGTTTTTT. Its protein is CASSPTLGTGELFF. The variable domain in full, completed from reference TRBV19 and TRBJ2-2, reads DGGITQSPKYLFRKEGQNVTLSCEQNLNHDAMYWYRQDPGQGLRLIYYSQIVNDFQKGDIAEGYSVSREKKESFPLTVTSAQKNPTAFYLCASSPTLGTGELFFGEGSRLTVL.

This chain uses TRBV13 with TRBJ1-1; maybe TRBD1 (6 bases). The germline V gene has CDR1 PRHDT and CDR2 FYEKMQ (reference sequence). The CDR3 has 17 residues. Trimming removed 5 bases at V and 4 bases at J, with 23 bases between. The DNA for the CDR3 is TGTGCCAGCAGCGCCCGTGGGGGGCGCAGAAGTGGCACTGAAGCTTTCTTT. This encodes CASSARGGRRSGTEAFF.

A single count supports this clone. The V and J genes are TRBV6-1 and TRBJ1-5; no clear D. Germline CDR1 MNHNS, CDR2 SASEGT. V was cut by 4 bases and J by 3 bases, with 13 bases left in between. The CDR3 is 15 residues long. This CDR3 reads CASSAQGRYNQPQHF. Written as DNA, the CDR3 is TGTGCCAGCAGTGCGCAAGGACGGTACAATCAGCCCCAGCATTTT.

DNA of the CDR3: TGTGCCAGCAGTTTACACACTGAAGCTTTCTTT. This encodes CASSLHTEAFF. V and J are TRBV28 and TRBJ1-1; no clear D gene. Germline loops: CDR1 MDHEN, CDR2 SYDVKM. The CDR3 runs to 11 residues. Between the trimmed V and J ends, which lost 2 bases and 3 bases, there was a span of 1 base.

This chain joins TRBV9 and TRBJ1-5; perhaps TRBD1 as D (5 bases). CDR3 size: 13 residues. The V end lost 4 bases, the J end lost 6 bases, and 11 bases lay between the germline ends. From germline, CDR1 is SGDLS and CDR2 YYNGEE. In DNA form, the CDR3 reads TGTGCCAGCAGCCCGGGGCCCGGTCAGCCCCAGCATTTT. This gives the protein CASSPGPGQPQHF.